This T cell receptor beta chain stems from a study of glioma-infiltrating T cells after dendritic cell vaccination. Time point denoted: after dendritic cell vaccination, including at tumor progression/relapse. Produced via immunoSEQ multiplex PCR; TCRdb's table is partial and in-frame only. The table has about 82,000 clones, roughly 80% seen once; the top ten hold 6% to 7.5%. This clonotype originated in a human donor with glioblastoma. Sequenced material: blood, taken after dendritic cell vaccination.

The CDR3: CASGLVQLTGSYTF. The DNA for the CDR3 is TGTGCTAGTGGTTTGGTACAGCTGACAGGTAGCTACACCTTC. V usage is TRBV12-5 and J usage is TRBJ1-2; possibly TRBD1 for D (6 bases). Germline CDR1 LGHNT, CDR2 FRNRAP. Trimming cost V 0 bases and J 9 bases, with 14 bases left between them. The CDR3 has 14 residues.